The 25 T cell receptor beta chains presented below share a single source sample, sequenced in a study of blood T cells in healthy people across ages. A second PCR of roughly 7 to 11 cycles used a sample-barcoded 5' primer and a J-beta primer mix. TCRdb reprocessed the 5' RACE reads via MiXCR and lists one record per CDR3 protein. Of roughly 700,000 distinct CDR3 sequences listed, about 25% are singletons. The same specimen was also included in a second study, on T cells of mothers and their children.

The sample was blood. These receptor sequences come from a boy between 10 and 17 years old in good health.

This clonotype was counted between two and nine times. This chain's CDR3 is CASSVAGTNEQYF. CDR3 nucleotide sequence: TGTGCCAGCAGCGTAGCCGGGACAAACGAGCAGTACTTC. This chain joins TRBV9 and TRBJ2-1; the D gene is possibly TRBD1 (6 bases). The assigned J gene may be wrong: the sequence end matches TRBJ2-7 better. Germline lookup yields CDR1 SGDLS and CDR2 YYNGEE. This CDR3 has 13 amino acids.

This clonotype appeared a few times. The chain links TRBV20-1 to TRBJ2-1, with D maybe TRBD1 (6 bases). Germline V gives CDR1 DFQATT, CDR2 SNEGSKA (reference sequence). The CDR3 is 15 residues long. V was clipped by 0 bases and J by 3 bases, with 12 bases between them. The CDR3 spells CSARDPGTLYNEQFF. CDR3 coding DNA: TGCAGTGCTAGAGATCCGGGGACACTCTACAATGAGCAGTTCTTC.

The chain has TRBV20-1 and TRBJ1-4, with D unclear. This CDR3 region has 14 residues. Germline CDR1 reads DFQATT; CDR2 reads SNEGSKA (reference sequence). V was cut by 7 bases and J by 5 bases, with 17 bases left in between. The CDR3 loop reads CSGAVRIENEKLFF. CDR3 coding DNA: TGCAGTGGGGCGGTGAGGATAGAGAATGAAAAACTGTTTTTT.

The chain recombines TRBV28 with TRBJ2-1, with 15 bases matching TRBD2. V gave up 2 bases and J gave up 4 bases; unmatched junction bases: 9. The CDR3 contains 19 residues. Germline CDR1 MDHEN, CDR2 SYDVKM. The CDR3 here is CASSLPGLAGGGVYNEQFF. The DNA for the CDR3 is TGTGCCAGCAGTTTACCGGGACTAGCGGGAGGTGGGGTTTACAATGAGCAGTTCTTC.

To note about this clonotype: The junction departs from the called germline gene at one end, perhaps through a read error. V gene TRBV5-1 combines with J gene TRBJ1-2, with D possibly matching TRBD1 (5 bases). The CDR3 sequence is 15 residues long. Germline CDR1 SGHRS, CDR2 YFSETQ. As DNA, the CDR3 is TGCGCCAGCAGCTTCGAGGGGCCCTCCTCCTATGGCTGCACCTTC. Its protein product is CASSFEGPSSYGCTF.

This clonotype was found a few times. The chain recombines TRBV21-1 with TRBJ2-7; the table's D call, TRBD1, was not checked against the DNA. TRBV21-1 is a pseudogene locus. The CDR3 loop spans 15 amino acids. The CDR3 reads CASRYDRDGTYEQYF. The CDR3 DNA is TGTGCCAGCAGATACGACCGGGACGGAACCTACGAGCAGTACTTC.

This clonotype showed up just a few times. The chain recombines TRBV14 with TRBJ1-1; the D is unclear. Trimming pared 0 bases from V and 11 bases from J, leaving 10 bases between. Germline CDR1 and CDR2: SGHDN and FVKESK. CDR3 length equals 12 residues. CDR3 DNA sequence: TGTGCCAGCAGCCAAGATCGCGTGAGCGCTTTCTTT. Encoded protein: CASSQDRVSAFF.

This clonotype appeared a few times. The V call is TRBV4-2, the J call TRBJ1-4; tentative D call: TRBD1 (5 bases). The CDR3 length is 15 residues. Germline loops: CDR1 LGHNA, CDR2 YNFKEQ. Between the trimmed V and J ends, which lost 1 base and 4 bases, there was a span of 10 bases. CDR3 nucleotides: TGTGCCAGCAGCCAAGTAGCCAGGGATAATGAAAAACTGTTTTTT. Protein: CASSQVARDNEKLFF.

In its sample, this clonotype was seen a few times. DNA for the CDR3: TGTGCCAGCAGTACAAACAGGGTGAGCAATCAGCCCCAGCATTTT. As protein: CASSTNRVSNQPQHF. The J gene is TRBJ1-5, the V gene TRBV6-6; D may be TRBD1 (6 bases). Trimming cost V 5 bases and J 1 base, with 12 bases left between them. Germline loops: CDR1 MNHNY, CDR2 SVGAGI (reference sequence). This CDR3 region has 15 residues.

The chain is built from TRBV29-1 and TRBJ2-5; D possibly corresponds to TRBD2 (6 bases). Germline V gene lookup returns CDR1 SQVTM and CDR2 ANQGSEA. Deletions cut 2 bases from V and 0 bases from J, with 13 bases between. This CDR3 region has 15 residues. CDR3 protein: CSVEPIAANQETQYF. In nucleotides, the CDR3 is TGCAGCGTTGAACCCATAGCGGCGAACCAAGAGACCCAGTACTTC.

CDR3 DNA sequence: TGCGCCAGCAGGGGTTGGGCCTTAGGGCCAATGAACACTGAAGCTTTCTTT. It codes for CASRGWALGPMNTEAFF. This sequence joins TRBV5-1 and TRBJ1-1; D is uncertain. Germline assignment: CDR1 SGHRS and CDR2 YFSETQ. The CDR3 is made up of 17 amino acids. Trimming pared 5 bases from V and 0 bases from J, leaving 20 bases between.

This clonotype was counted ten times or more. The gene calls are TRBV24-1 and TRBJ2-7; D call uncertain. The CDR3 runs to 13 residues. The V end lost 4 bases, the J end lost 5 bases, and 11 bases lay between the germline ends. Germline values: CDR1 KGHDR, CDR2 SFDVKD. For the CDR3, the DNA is TGTGCCACCAGTGAGGGTAGCCGCCACGAGCAGTACTTC. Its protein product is CATSEGSRHEQYF.

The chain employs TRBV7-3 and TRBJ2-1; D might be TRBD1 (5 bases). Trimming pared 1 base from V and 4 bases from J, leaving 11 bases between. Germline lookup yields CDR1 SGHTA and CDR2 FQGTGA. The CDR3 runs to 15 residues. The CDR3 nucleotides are TGTGCCAGCAGCTTAATATTAGGGGCTTACAATGAGCAGTTCTTC. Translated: CASSLILGAYNEQFF.

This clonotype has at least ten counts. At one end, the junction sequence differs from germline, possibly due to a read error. The CDR3 reads CASSYGTSDEQYF. Here the CDR3 DNA reads TGTGCCAGCAGTTATGGGACCTCCGACGAGCAGTACTTC. V usage is TRBV28 and J usage is TRBJ2-7, with D perhaps matching TRBD1 or TRBD2 (5 bases each). The CDR3 totals 13 residues. Germline CDR1 MDHEN, CDR2 SYDVKM.

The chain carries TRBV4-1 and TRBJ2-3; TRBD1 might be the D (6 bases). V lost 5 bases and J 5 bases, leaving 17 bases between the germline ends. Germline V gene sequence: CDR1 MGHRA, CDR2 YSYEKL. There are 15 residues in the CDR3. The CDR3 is CASSSPAQGGDTQYF. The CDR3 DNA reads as TGCGCCAGCAGCTCCCCGGCACAGGGTGGAGATACGCAGTATTTT.

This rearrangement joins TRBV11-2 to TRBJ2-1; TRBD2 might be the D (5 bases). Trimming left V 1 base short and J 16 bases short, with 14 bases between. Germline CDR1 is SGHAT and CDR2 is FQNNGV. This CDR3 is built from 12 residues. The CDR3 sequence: CASSLALDSVFF. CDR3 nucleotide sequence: TGTGCCAGCAGCTTAGCTTTGGACTCCGTTTTCTTC.

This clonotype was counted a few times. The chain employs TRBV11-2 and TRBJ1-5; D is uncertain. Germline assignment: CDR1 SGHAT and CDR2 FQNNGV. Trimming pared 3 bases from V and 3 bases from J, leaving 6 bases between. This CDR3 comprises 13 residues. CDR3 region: CASSFNFNQPQHF. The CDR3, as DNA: TGTGCCAGCAGCTTTAATTTCAATCAGCCCCAGCATTTT. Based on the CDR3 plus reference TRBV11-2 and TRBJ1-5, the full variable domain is EAGVAQSPRYKIIEKRQSVAFWCNPISGHATLYWYQQILGQGPKLLIQFQNNGVVDDSQLPKDRFSAERLKGVDSTLKIQPAKLEDSAVYLCASSFNFNQPQHFGDGTRLSIL.

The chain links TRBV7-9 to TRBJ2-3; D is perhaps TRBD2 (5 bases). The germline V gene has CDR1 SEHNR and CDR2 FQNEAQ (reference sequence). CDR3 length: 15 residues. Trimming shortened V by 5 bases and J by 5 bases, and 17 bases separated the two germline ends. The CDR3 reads CASSPDRVREDTQYF. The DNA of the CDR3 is TGTGCCAGCAGCCCGGACCGGGTCCGGGAAGATACGCAGTATTTT.

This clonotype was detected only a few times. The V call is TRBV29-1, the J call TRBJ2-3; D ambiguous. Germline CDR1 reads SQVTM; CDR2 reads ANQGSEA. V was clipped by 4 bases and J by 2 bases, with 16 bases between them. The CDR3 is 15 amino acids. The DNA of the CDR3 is TGCAGCGTTGTAATAGGGATTCACCTCACAGATACGCAGTATTTT. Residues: CSVVIGIHLTDTQYF.

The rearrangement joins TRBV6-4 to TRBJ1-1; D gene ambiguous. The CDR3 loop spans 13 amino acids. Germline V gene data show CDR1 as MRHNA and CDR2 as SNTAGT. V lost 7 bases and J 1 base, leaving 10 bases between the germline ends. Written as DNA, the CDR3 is TGTGCCAGCACCAAGATTGAGAACACTGAAGCTTTCTTT. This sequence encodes CASTKIENTEAFF.

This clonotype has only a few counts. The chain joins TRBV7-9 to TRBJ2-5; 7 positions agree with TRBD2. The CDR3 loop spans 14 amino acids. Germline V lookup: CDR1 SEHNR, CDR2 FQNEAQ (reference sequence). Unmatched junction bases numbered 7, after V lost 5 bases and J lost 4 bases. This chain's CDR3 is CASSHTGGGETQYF. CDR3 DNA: TGTGCCAGCAGCCATACTGGGGGGGGAGAGACCCAGTACTTC.

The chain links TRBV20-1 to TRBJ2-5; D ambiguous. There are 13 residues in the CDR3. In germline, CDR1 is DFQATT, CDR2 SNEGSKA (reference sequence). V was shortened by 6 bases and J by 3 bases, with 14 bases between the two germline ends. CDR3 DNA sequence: TGCAGTGCGAGCCCGCGGACCGAAGAGACCCAGTACTTC. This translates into CSASPRTEETQYF.

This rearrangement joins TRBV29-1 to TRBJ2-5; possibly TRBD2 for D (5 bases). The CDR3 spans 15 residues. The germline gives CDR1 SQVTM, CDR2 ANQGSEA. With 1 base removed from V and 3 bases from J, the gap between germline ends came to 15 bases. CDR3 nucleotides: TGCAGCGTTGAAGTCCCTTCCGAGGAGGAAGAGACCCAGTACTTC. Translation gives CSVEVPSEEEETQYF.

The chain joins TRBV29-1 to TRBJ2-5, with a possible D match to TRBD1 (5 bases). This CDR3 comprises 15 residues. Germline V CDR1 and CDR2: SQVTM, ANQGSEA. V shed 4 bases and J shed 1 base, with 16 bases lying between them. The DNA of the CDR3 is TGCAGCGTTGTTCCCCCCTTAGACAGCCAAGAGACCCAGTACTTC. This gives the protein CSVVPPLDSQETQYF.

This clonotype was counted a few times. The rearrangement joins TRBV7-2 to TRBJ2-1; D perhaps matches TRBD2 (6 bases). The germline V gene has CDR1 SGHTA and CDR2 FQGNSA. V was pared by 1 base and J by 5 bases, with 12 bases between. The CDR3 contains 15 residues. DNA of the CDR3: TGTGCCAGCAGCTTAGATCCGGGGAGGCACAATGAGCAGTTCTTC. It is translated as CASSLDPGRHNEQFF.